This TCR beta chain was sequenced for a study of blood T cell repertoires in COVID-19. Study context: Collection of acute and convalescent COVID-19 samples took place in the United States, Italy and Spain.

In the original processing: Reference gene primer amplification in the assay estimated nucleated cell counts. The table came from immunoSEQ multiplex PCR; TCRdb's copy has only in-frame clones and leaves some out. For V, J and clone size, that table is used; D and trimming come from the DNA. This table has some 350,000 clones, under 95% appearing once. This clone was recorded only once. This CDR3 region has 14 residues. Germline V CDR1 and CDR2: SGHNT, YENEEA. Trimming removed 5 bases from V and 1 base from J; junction bases left unmatched: 2. This receptor was obtained from a woman between 18 and 30 years old who had recovered from COVID-19. V gene TRBV11-3 combines with J gene TRBJ2-3, with 8 bases that match TRBD1. The sequenced sample consisted of peripheral blood. The CDR3 protein is CASSGTGRTDTQYF. The CDR3 nucleotides read TGTGCCAGCAGCGGGACAGGACGCACAGATACGCAGTATTTT.